The entry that follows covers one T cell receptor (beta chain) sequence. Its antigen is still unknown. The data were taken from a study of cytomegalovirus exposure and HLA in healthy donors. Study-level results: Altogether, 160 or so TCR beta chains were recorded as cytomegalovirus-associated. Several of the most significant clusters were apparently associated with common viral pathogens in a later analysis.

All donors participated as healthy donors of bone marrow. Primers: 60 Vbeta forward and 13 Jbeta reverse. Data came from immunoSEQ multiplex PCR; TCRdb stores just in-frame clones and leaves some out. The table lists about 92,000 clones, around 70% of them singletons. V was shortened by 2 bases and J by 6 bases, with 13 bases between the two germline ends. CDR1 and CDR2 (germline): MNHNS, SASEGT. The CDR3 contains 14 residues. The sequenced material came from PBMCs. The TCR originated in a man aged 50 to 59 in good health and CMV-seronegative. The V call is TRBV6-1, the J call TRBJ2-5, with D unclear. CDR3 protein: CASSEWADLKTQYF. CDR3 in DNA: TGTGCCAGCAGTGAATGGGCAGATTTAAAGACCCAGTACTTC.